The sequence of this T cell receptor (beta chain) was determined in a study of shared clonotypes between healthy human individuals. Study as a whole: Three CD4 naive, three CD4 memory, two CD8 naive and one CD8 memory plate were used per donor.

Samples underwent the assay at deep level. The table came from immunoSEQ multiplex PCR; TCRdb's copy has only in-frame clones and leaves some out. The sample yields about 2.2 million clones, around 93% seen once. Findings and caveats of the study: What naive subsets generally showed was a larger estimated richness than memory subsets showed.

Concerning this clone: Its specificity is unknown.

The naive CD8 subset, CD45RO-negative cells positively selected for CCR7, excluded terminally differentiated effector memory CD45RA+ cells. The study drew all its donors from Caucasian adults living in Nashville, Tennessee. The V end lost 6 bases, the J end lost 8 bases, and 10 bases lay between the germline ends. This CDR3 has 11 amino acids. The V gene's germline CDR1 is MDHEN and CDR2 SYDVKM. V is TRBV28 and J is TRBJ1-2; D possibly corresponds to TRBD1 (6 bases). Input material: naive CD8+ T cells from PBMCs. This TCR derives from a man aged 18 to 29 in good health. Some clones in this sample may be carry-over from other donors' samples. CDR3 sequence: CASRPGEGYTF. In DNA form, the CDR3 reads TGTGCCAGCAGGCCAGGGGAGGGCTACACCTTC.